These 27 T cell receptor beta chains came from one sample sequenced in a study of blood T cell repertoires in COVID-19. The table came from immunoSEQ multiplex PCR; TCRdb's copy has only in-frame clones and leaves some out. The sample records 90,000 to 120,000 clones, 91% being singletons. Input material: peripheral blood. The receptors here all came from a human donor in a cohort sampled during active COVID-19.

The chain joins TRBV6-4 to TRBJ1-6, with 7 bases lining up with TRBD1. V lost 6 bases to trimming and J lost 13 bases; unmatched junction nucleotides: 9. Germline loops: CDR1 MRHNA, CDR2 SNTAGT. CDR3 length: 13 amino acids. The CDR3 reads CASSPDRVSPLHF. The CDR3 DNA reads TGTGCCAGCAGCCCAGACAGGGTTTCGCCCCTCCACTTT.

The V gene is TRBV6-5, the J gene TRBJ2-7, with 7 bases fitting TRBD1. CDR3 length: 15 residues. CDR1 is MNHEY, CDR2 SVGAGI, per germline. V gave up 6 bases and J gave up 0 bases; unmatched junction bases: 8. The CDR3 loop is CASRAEGATSYEQYF. The CDR3, as DNA: TGTGCCAGCAGAGCCGAGGGGGCGACCTCCTACGAGCAGTACTTC.

The chain has TRBV5-4 and TRBJ2-5, with 9 bases fitting TRBD1. Germline loops: CDR1 SGHNT, CDR2 YYREEE (reference sequence). There are 16 residues in the CDR3. Losses at the gene ends were 2 bases for V and 4 bases for J; bases not matched to a gene: 9. The CDR3 DNA is TGTGCCAGCAGCTTTAATTCCCCGGGACAGGGAGAGACCCAGTACTTC. Its translation: CASSFNSPGQGETQYF.

The chain couples TRBV6-1 to TRBJ1-2; TRBD1 agrees at 10 bases. CDR1 is MNHNS and CDR2 is SASEGT in the germline V gene. There are 14 residues in the CDR3. V lost 2 bases to trimming and J lost 6 bases; unmatched junction nucleotides: 3. The CDR3 nucleotides are TGTGCCAGCAGTGAATCCGGGACAGGGGATGGCTACACCTTC. The encoded protein is CASSESGTGDGYTF.

This chain uses TRBV28 with TRBJ1-4; 8 nucleotides line up with TRBD1. From germline, CDR1 is MDHEN and CDR2 SYDVKM. V gave up 5 bases and J gave up 3 bases; unmatched junction bases: 11. The CDR3 length is 17 residues. CDR3 sequence (DNA): TGTGCCAGCAGTCCCCCTCTAGGGACAGGCCCTAATGAAAAACTGTTTTTT. The encoded protein is CASSPPLGTGPNEKLFF.

The chain has TRBV19 and TRBJ1-1; 7 nucleotides agree with TRBD1. CDR3 length: 14 residues. V lost 6 bases to trimming and J lost 3 bases; unmatched junction nucleotides: 7. Germline V lookup: CDR1 LNHDA, CDR2 SQIVND (reference sequence). The CDR3, as DNA: TGTGCCAGTAGCACCGGGACAGCACACACTGAAGCTTTCTTT. As protein: CASSTGTAHTEAFF.

The chain carries TRBV25-1 and TRBJ2-7; 7 bases are a match to TRBD1. Germline V gene data show CDR1 as MGHDK and CDR2 as SYGVNS. V lost 6 bases, J lost 3 bases, and 11 bases stayed unmatched. CDR3 size: 15 residues. CDR3 in amino acids: CASSSPRGQHYEQYF. CDR3 nucleotides: TGTGCCAGCAGCTCCCCTCGGGGACAGCACTACGAGCAGTACTTC.

The chain recombines TRBV5-1 with TRBJ1-1, with D hard to call. Trimming stripped 0 bases from V and 7 bases from J, with 13 bases between. Per germline, CDR1 SGHRS and CDR2 YFSETQ. This CDR3 has 14 residues. The CDR3 loop is CASSLVRLQDEAFF. CDR3 coding DNA: TGCGCCAGCAGCTTGGTCAGGCTTCAGGATGAAGCTTTCTTT.

This chain links TRBV9 with TRBJ2-1; 9 bases align to TRBD2. The junction had 4 bases not matched to a gene; V was cut back by 3 bases and J by 0 bases. CDR1 SGDLS and CDR2 YYNGEE come from the germline V gene. The CDR3 sequence is 16 residues long. In nucleotides, the CDR3 is TGTGCCAGCAGCGCCCCTAGCGGGGACTCCTACAATGAGCAGTTCTTC. Protein sequence: CASSAPSGDSYNEQFF. The whole variable domain, filled in from reference TRBV9 and TRBJ2-1, reads DSGVTQTPKHLITATGQRVTLRCSPRSGDLSVYWYQQSLDQGLQFLIQYYNGEERAKGNILERFSAQQFPDLHSELNLSSLELGDSALYFCASSAPSGDSYNEQFFGPGTRLTVL.

This clone was found once. The chain joins TRBV19 to TRBJ2-6; TRBD1 is a possible D gene (5 bases). The V and J ends lost 4 bases and 2 bases respectively, with 9 bases between them. The CDR3 spans 15 residues. CDR1 is LNHDA, CDR2 SQIVND, per germline (reference sequence). The CDR3 here is CASSNRQAGANVLTF. The CDR3 bases are TGTGCCAGTAGTAACAGGCAGGCTGGGGCCAACGTCCTGACTTTC. The whole variable domain, filled in from reference TRBV19 and TRBJ2-6, reads DGGITQSPKYLFRKEGQNVTLSCEQNLNHDAMYWYRQDPGQGLRLIYYSQIVNDFQKGDIAEGYSVSREKKESFPLTVTSAQKNPTAFYLCASSNRQAGANVLTFGAGSRLTVL.

The V gene is TRBV18, the J gene TRBJ2-1; TRBD2 matches at 11 bases. CDR3 size: 17 residues. Germline CDR1 reads KGHSH; CDR2 reads LQKENI. The V segment lost 6 bases and the J segment 7 bases; nucleotides outside the gene matches: 14. DNA for the CDR3: TGTGCCAGCTCCCCATGGGTGGAGGGACTAGCGGATAATGAGCAGTTCTTC. Protein sequence: CASSPWVEGLADNEQFF.

The chain is built from TRBV28 and TRBJ2-1; D perhaps matches TRBD2 (5 bases). V gave up 3 bases and J gave up 5 bases, with 8 bases separating them. The CDR3 has 13 amino acids. In germline, CDR1 is MDHEN, CDR2 SYDVKM. The CDR3, as DNA: TGTGCCAGCAGTTTTCGCGGGCACAATGAGCAGTTCTTC. This codes for CASSFRGHNEQFF.

V and J are TRBV12-5 and TRBJ2-7, with a weak D call TRBD1 (5 bases). Germline-derived CDR1 and CDR2 are LGHNT and FRNRAP. The CDR3 loop spans 14 amino acids. V shed 4 bases and J shed 0 bases, with 10 bases lying between them. This chain's CDR3 is CASGYDSSSYEQYF. The CDR3, as DNA: TGTGCTAGTGGTTATGACAGCAGCTCCTACGAGCAGTACTTC.

The genes are TRBV4-1 and TRBJ2-7; TRBD2 matches at 8 bases. After removal of 4 bases from V and 6 bases from J, the junction contained 8 bases not matched to a gene. Germline CDR1 and CDR2: MGHRA and YSYEKL. The CDR3 covers 14 residues. The CDR3 region is CASSPLAGGIEQYF. The CDR3 nucleotides are TGCGCCAGCAGCCCTCTTGCGGGGGGAATCGAGCAGTACTTC.

The rearrangement uses TRBV29-1 and TRBJ2-2, with 7 bases identical to TRBD1. The V segment lost 5 bases and the J segment 8 bases; nucleotides outside the gene matches: 8. The CDR3 runs to 13 residues. Germline-derived CDR1 and CDR2 are SQVTM and ANQGSEA. Here the CDR3 DNA reads TGCAGCGTTTTGACAGGGAGTAGGGGGGAGCTGTTTTTT. Its translation is CSVLTGSRGELFF.

The chain combines TRBV7-2 with TRBJ1-1, with D unclear. CDR3 length: 15 amino acids. V lost 1 base and J 4 bases, leaving 13 bases between the germline ends. Germline V lookup: CDR1 SGHTA, CDR2 FQGNSA. The DNA for the CDR3 is TGTGCCAGCAGCTTAGTGGAGAGCCTACGCACTGAAGCTTTCTTT. Translating gives CASSLVESLRTEAFF.

This rearrangement joins TRBV15 to TRBJ2-7; D gene uncertain. Germline assignment: CDR1 LNHNV and CDR2 YYDKDF (reference sequence). V gave up 0 bases and J gave up 0 bases, with 9 bases separating them. The CDR3 is made up of 15 amino acids. The CDR3: CATSRESVSSYEQYF. The CDR3 DNA follows: TGTGCCACCAGCAGAGAAAGCGTCAGCTCCTACGAGCAGTACTTC.

In its sample, this clone was seen a few times. The chain couples TRBV5-1 to TRBJ2-1; 16 bases align to TRBD2. The CDR3 has 17 residues. V was clipped by 1 base and J by 7 bases; unmatched bases: 5. CDR1 and CDR2 (germline): SGHRS, YFSETQ. CDR3 nucleotides: TGCGCCAGCAGCTTGCCGGGACTAGCGGGAGGGCCAAATGAGCAGTTCTTC. The encoded protein is CASSLPGLAGGPNEQFF.

This clone showed up just once. This chain connects TRBV25-1 to TRBJ2-5, with D maybe TRBD1 (6 bases). Germline CDR1 MGHDK, CDR2 SYGVNS. V was trimmed by 6 bases and J by 5 bases, leaving 22 bases between them. The CDR3 runs to 16 residues. The CDR3 DNA follows: TGTGCCAGCAGCTCCTGGCCCAGGGGAGCTAAGGAGACCCAGTACTTC. This translates into CASSSWPRGAKETQYF. The full variable domain, in which reference TRBV25-1 and TRBJ2-5 provide the parts outside the CDR3, is EADIYQTPRYLVIGTGKKITLECSQTMGHDKMYWYQQDPGMELHLIHYSYGVNSTEKGDLSSESTVSRIRTEHFPLTLESARPSHTSQYLCASSSWPRGAKETQYFGPGTRLLVL.

This chain connects TRBV28 to TRBJ2-7, with 9 bases that match TRBD2. CDR1 is MDHEN, CDR2 SYDVKM, per germline. V shed 4 bases, J shed 3 bases, and the junction held 25 bases outside the gene matches. The CDR3 is made up of 21 amino acids. CDR3 in DNA: TGTGCCAGCAGTTACTCCAGCGACAGGCCTGAGGCTAGCGGGATAGACTACGAGCAGTACTTC. Translating gives CASSYSSDRPEASGIDYEQYF.

The chain carries TRBV12-5 and TRBJ2-5, with D possibly being TRBD1 (6 bases). CDR3 size: 15 residues. The germline V gene encodes CDR1 LGHNT and CDR2 FRNRAP. V was cut by 4 bases and J by 1 base, with 13 bases left in between. CDR3 in DNA: TGTGCTAGTGGTTATATGACAGGCGCCCAAGAGACCCAGTACTTC. It translates to CASGYMTGAQETQYF.

The rearrangement joins TRBV7-2 to TRBJ2-5; 8 nucleotides agree with TRBD1. The CDR3 totals 14 residues. V was pared by 5 bases and J by 8 bases, with 10 bases of the junction left unmatched. The germline V gene has CDR1 SGHTA and CDR2 FQGNSA. CDR3 coding DNA: TGTGCCAGCAGCCCACCGGGACAGGTCATAACCCAGTACTTC. Its protein product is CASSPPGQVITQYF.

This clone was recorded once. The V and J genes are TRBV18 and TRBJ2-2; TRBD2 agrees at 7 bases. This CDR3 region has 15 residues. In germline, CDR1 is KGHSH, CDR2 LQKENI. J lost 6 bases, V lost 4 bases, and 8 bases had no gene match. The CDR3 DNA reads TGTGCCAGCTCACTCAGCGGGACCTCTGCCGGGGAGCTGTTTTTT. It is translated as CASSLSGTSAGELFF.

The rearrangement joins TRBV21-1 to TRBJ1-1; the table names TRBD1, a call not compared with the DNA. TRBV21-1 is termed a pseudogene. The CDR3 has 15 amino acids. This CDR3 reads CASSEKQGARTEAFF. The DNA for the CDR3 is TGTGCCAGCAGCGAAAAGCAGGGGGCGCGAACTGAAGCTTTCTTT.

V gene TRBV19 combines with J gene TRBJ2-6, with no clear D. CDR3 length equals 15 residues. Germline values: CDR1 LNHDA, CDR2 SQIVND (reference sequence). V was trimmed by 5 bases and J by 1 base, leaving 9 bases between them. The CDR3 is CASSRLSSGANVLTF. CDR3 nucleotide sequence: TGTGCCAGTAGTCGACTGTCGTCTGGGGCCAACGTCCTGACTTTC.

The chain carries TRBV28 and TRBJ1-1; 7 nucleotides agree with TRBD1. Germline loops: CDR1 MDHEN, CDR2 SYDVKM. The CDR3 has 13 amino acids. Trimming at V came to 5 bases and at J to 1 base, leaving 1 base not matched to a gene. The CDR3: CASSDRANTEAFF. Here the CDR3 DNA reads TGTGCCAGCAGTGACAGGGCGAACACTGAAGCTTTCTTT.

This clone was counted a few times. This chain connects TRBV7-9 to TRBJ2-1; 10 bases line up with TRBD2. Trimming removed 1 base from V and 4 bases from J; junction bases left unmatched: 7. Germline CDR1 and CDR2: SEHNR and FQNEAQ (reference sequence). The CDR3 is made up of 17 amino acids. CDR3 sequence reads: CASSLEELAGLYNEQFF. The CDR3, as DNA: TGTGCCAGCAGCTTAGAGGAACTAGCGGGGCTGTACAATGAGCAGTTCTTC.